Following are 21 T cell receptor beta chains from one sample sequenced in a study of cytotoxic CD8 clonotypes in ibrutinib-treated CLL. The repertoire was sequenced with immunoSEQ multiplex PCR; TCRdb's copy has only in-frame clones and lacks some. This sample yields approximately 340,000 clones, of which under 70% are seen a single time; around 6.5% belongs to the top ten. The material was PBMCs, obtained after 36 months of ibrutinib treatment. These receptors all come from a human donor with chronic lymphocytic leukemia.

The chain uses TRBV18 and TRBJ2-1, with no clear D. This CDR3 is built from 15 residues. V was pared by 2 bases and J by 5 bases, with 13 bases between. Germline values: CDR1 KGHSH, CDR2 LQKENI. The CDR3 reads CASSPALPTDNEQFF. CDR3 in DNA: TGTGCCAGCTCACCAGCGCTTCCCACAGACAATGAGCAGTTCTTC.

The chain has TRBV27 and TRBJ1-1, with TRBD1 matching over 9 bases. After removal of 7 bases from V and 4 bases from J, the junction contained 1 base not matched to a gene. The CDR3 covers 12 residues. Per the germline V gene, CDR1 is MNHEY and CDR2 is SMNVEV (reference sequence). The DNA of the CDR3 is TGTGCCAGCAAGACAGGGGGCACTGAAGCTTTCTTT. Residues: CASKTGGTEAFF.

As for this clone: A junction boundary mismatches the germline segment, possibly from a read error. The chain couples TRBV9 to TRBJ1-4, with D possibly TRBD1 on 6 matching bases. Germline CDR1 SGDLS, CDR2 YYNGEE. CDR3 size: 15 residues. The CDR3 region is CASSVGGQTSEKLFF. The CDR3 DNA reads as TGTGCCAGCAGCGTAGGGGGGCAAACTAGTGAAAAACTGTTTTTT.

This clone was picked up a small number of times. The J gene is TRBJ2-1, the V gene TRBV5-1, with TRBD2 identical over 8 bases. The CDR3 is 15 residues long. CDR1 and CDR2 (germline): SGHRS, YFSETQ. The V segment lost 4 bases and the J segment 0 bases; nucleotides outside the gene matches: 3. CDR3 sequence: CASSDLAGSYNEQFF. CDR3 coding DNA: TGCGCCAGCAGCGATCTAGCGGGCTCCTACAATGAGCAGTTCTTC.

The chain joins TRBV11-2 to TRBJ2-5; D may correspond to TRBD1 or TRBD2 (5 bases each). The germline V gene has CDR1 SGHAT and CDR2 FQNNGV. The V end was cut by 5 bases, the J end by 2 bases, with 24 bases between. The CDR3 contains 18 residues. The chain's CDR3 is CASSRSRVGGEGQETQYF. The CDR3, as DNA: TGTGCCAGCAGCCGATCCAGGGTCGGAGGAGAGGGTCAAGAGACCCAGTACTTC.

The V and J genes are TRBV29-1 and TRBJ2-7; D assignment may be TRBD1 or TRBD2 (6 bases each). V was clipped by 4 bases and J by 11 bases, with 15 bases between them. Germline-derived CDR1 and CDR2 are SQVTM and ANQGSEA. The CDR3 is 11 residues long. CDR3 sequence reads: CSVAGGPLEYF. The CDR3 DNA follows: TGCAGCGTTGCCGGGGGCCCGTTAGAGTACTTC.

This clone occurred a few times. V usage is TRBV19 and J usage is TRBJ1-1; D is possibly TRBD1 (5 bases). The V gene lost 0 bases and the J gene lost 7 bases, with 9 bases spanning the gap. The germline V gene has CDR1 LNHDA and CDR2 SQIVND (reference sequence). The CDR3 length is 13 residues. The CDR3 region has the DNA TGTGCCAGTAGTATAGATCTGGGGCATGAAGCTTTCTTT. Translated, it gives CASSIDLGHEAFF. The whole variable domain, filled in from reference TRBV19 and TRBJ1-1, reads DGGITQSPKYLFRKEGQNVTLSCEQNLNHDAMYWYRQDPGQGLRLIYYSQIVNDFQKGDIAEGYSVSREKKESFPLTVTSAQKNPTAFYLCASSIDLGHEAFFGQGTRLTVV.

This clone showed up just a few times. V gene TRBV13 combines with J gene TRBJ2-7; D is perhaps TRBD2 (6 bases). V was pared by 5 bases and J by 4 bases, with 12 bases between. The CDR3 runs to 13 residues. Germline V CDR1 and CDR2: PRHDT, FYEKMQ (reference sequence). The CDR3 DNA reads TGTGCCAGCAGCCCGGGACTGCCATACGAGCAGTACTTC. This translates into CASSPGLPYEQYF.

The chain carries TRBV28 and TRBJ2-5, with D uncertain. Germline CDR1 is MDHEN and CDR2 is SYDVKM. The CDR3 contains 11 residues. Trimming stripped 8 bases from V and 1 base from J, with 5 bases between. CDR3 sequence reads: CASSTQETQYF. The DNA for the CDR3 is TGTGCCAGCTCGACCCAAGAGACCCAGTACTTC.

This clone has only one observation. The chain employs TRBV9 and TRBJ1-4; 10 bases are shared with TRBD1. Germline V CDR1 and CDR2: SGDLS, YYNGEE. This CDR3 is 17 amino acids long. V shed 4 bases, J shed 3 bases, and the junction held 9 bases outside the gene matches. CDR3 amino acids: CASSPWTGGVANEKLFF. CDR3 coding DNA: TGTGCCAGCAGCCCCTGGACAGGGGGGGTAGCTAATGAAAAACTGTTTTTT.

In regard to this clone: Its ends do not fully match the called genes, so a read error is possible. Within the sample, other DNA sequences also encode this same CDR3. The chain combines TRBV6-6 with TRBJ1-1, with unresolved D. Germline-derived CDR1 and CDR2 are MNHNY and SVGAGI (reference sequence). This CDR3 contains 13 residues. CDR3 region: CASSTYSNTEAFF. CDR3 sequence (DNA): TGCGCCAGCAGCACCTATTCGAACACTGAAGCTTTCTTT.

The CDR3 loop is CASSQELAGGLEQFF. The CDR3 nucleotides are TGCGCCAGCAGCCAAGAGCTAGCGGGGGGGCTTGAGCAGTTCTTC. This chain uses TRBV4-1 with TRBJ2-1; 12 nucleotides match TRBD2. Trimming cost V 0 bases and J 9 bases; bases outside gene matches: 3. This CDR3 is built from 15 residues. Germline V gene lookup returns CDR1 MGHRA and CDR2 YSYEKL.

V gene TRBV7-2 combines with J gene TRBJ2-3, with 7 nucleotides matching TRBD2. This CDR3 is built from 14 residues. Losses at the gene ends were 2 bases for V and 4 bases for J; bases not matched to a gene: 3. Germline lookup yields CDR1 SGHTA and CDR2 FQGNSA. CDR3 sequence reads: CASSLRTRADTQYF. The CDR3 DNA reads as TGTGCCAGCAGCTTACGGACTAGGGCAGATACGCAGTATTTT.

The chain uses TRBV7-8 and TRBJ2-2, with a possible D match to TRBD2 (5 bases). Germline CDR1 reads SGHVS; CDR2 reads FQNEAQ. CDR3 length: 15 amino acids. The V and J ends lost 2 bases and 0 bases respectively, with 7 bases between them. DNA for the CDR3: TGTGCCAGCAGCTTAACACTAGCGAACACCGGGGAGCTGTTTTTT. Its protein is CASSLTLANTGELFF.

The chain employs TRBV5-1 and TRBJ2-1; 9 positions agree with TRBD2. This CDR3 contains 15 residues. J gave up 7 bases and V 0 bases, and 5 bases lay outside the gene matches. Germline V gene lookup returns CDR1 SGHRS and CDR2 YFSETQ. Written as DNA, the CDR3 is TGCGCCAGCAGCTTGGGCCCTAGCGGGGTTAATGAGCAGTTCTTC. Translated: CASSLGPSGVNEQFF.

Only a few counts were recorded for this clone. One end of the junction is discordant with germline, which a read error may explain. The V and J genes are TRBV6-5 and TRBJ1-2; 11 bases are a match to TRBD1. Germline V gene data show CDR1 as MNHEY and CDR2 as SVGAGI. There are 15 residues in the CDR3. CDR3 protein: CASSGTGGSHYGYTF. DNA for the CDR3: TGTGCCAGCAGTGGGACAGGGGGTTCACACTACGGCTACACCTTC.

V gene TRBV29-1 combines with J gene TRBJ2-7; a possible D gene is TRBD2 (6 bases). The V end lost 7 bases, the J end lost 6 bases, and 16 bases lay between the germline ends. This CDR3 region has 12 residues. Germline CDR1 and CDR2: SQVTM and ANQGSEA. The CDR3 DNA reads TGCAGCGCCGGGAGACTAGGGGCCGAGCAGTACTTC. Protein sequence: CSAGRLGAEQYF.

This clone was observed once. The rearrangement uses TRBV6-1 and TRBJ2-1; D is perhaps TRBD1 or TRBD2 (6 bases each). V was cut by 5 bases and J by 9 bases, with 14 bases left in between. There are 13 residues in the CDR3. Per germline, CDR1 MNHNS and CDR2 SASEGT. DNA of the CDR3: TGTGCCAGCAGTAGGGACGGGGGCTTTGAGCAGTTCTTC. This encodes CASSRDGGFEQFF.

This chain joins TRBV12-5 and TRBJ1-5; D is unclear. Germline CDR1 and CDR2: LGHNT and FRNRAP. V was cut by 6 bases and J by 5 bases, with 5 bases left in between. The length of the CDR3 is 11 residues. Here the CDR3 DNA reads TGTGCTAGTGGACGTCATCAGCCCCAGCATTTT. Translation: CASGRHQPQHF.

This chain links TRBV5-8 with TRBJ2-3; no definite D call. This CDR3 is built from 16 residues. Germline V gene data show CDR1 as SGHTS and CDR2 as YDEGEE. V was trimmed by 0 bases and J by 4 bases, leaving 15 bases between them. The CDR3 here is CASSLVVVVQADTQYF. For the CDR3, the DNA is TGTGCCAGCAGCTTGGTCGTTGTGGTCCAGGCAGATACGCAGTATTTT.

The rearrangement links TRBV19 to TRBJ2-7; 8 nucleotides align to TRBD2. CDR3 size: 15 residues. V shed 0 bases, J shed 3 bases, and the junction held 4 bases outside the gene matches. Germline V gene data show CDR1 as LNHDA and CDR2 as SQIVND (reference sequence). The CDR3 DNA is TGTGCCAGTAGTATAGATCCGGGGGGGCTCTACGAGCAGTACTTC. Protein product: CASSIDPGGLYEQYF.